The present entry profiles one T cell receptor beta chain with its context. Its antigen remains unknown. This record comes from a study of cytomegalovirus exposure and HLA in healthy donors. Across the study: The roughly 670 first-cohort repertoires shared a platform with the roughly 120 validation repertoires, as reported in a later analysis.

Study outcomes and limitations: Most TCR sequences showed up rarely, but some public TCRs showed up in many donors. The study recorded 150 to 200 TCR beta chains that were cytomegalovirus-associated.

Repertoires were generated with immunoSEQ multiplex PCR, while TCRdb's copy carries only in-frame clones and drops some. The data contain roughly 150,000 clones, 88% of them singletons. V was pared by 4 bases and J by 5 bases, with 16 bases between. There are 15 residues in the CDR3. From germline, CDR1 is MNHEY and CDR2 SMNVEV (reference sequence). From the 120-subject validation cohort, which was separate from the approximately 720-subject first cohort, the donors were drawn. The clonotype comes from a man aged 18-30 years in good health and CMV-seronegative. The sequenced sample consisted of PBMCs. The chain joins TRBV27 to TRBJ2-3, with a tentative D call TRBD2 (7 bases). CDR3 DNA sequence: TGTGCCAGCAGTTCGTCGGGGGGCGAGTTAGATACGCAGTATTTT. Encoded protein: CASSSSGGELDTQYF.